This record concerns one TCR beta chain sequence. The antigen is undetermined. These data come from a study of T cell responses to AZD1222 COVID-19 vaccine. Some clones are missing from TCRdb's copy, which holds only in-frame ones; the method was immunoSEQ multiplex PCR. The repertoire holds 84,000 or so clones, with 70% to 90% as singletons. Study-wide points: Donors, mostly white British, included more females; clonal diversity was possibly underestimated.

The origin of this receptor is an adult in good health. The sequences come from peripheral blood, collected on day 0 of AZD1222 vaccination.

The chain's CDR3 is CASSLTPPGETEAFF. CDR3 in DNA: TGCGCCAGCAGCCTCACGCCCCCAGGGGAGACTGAAGCTTTCTTT. The chain is built from TRBV5-1 and TRBJ1-1, with D possibly being TRBD1 (6 bases). The CDR3 length is 15 residues. V lost 4 bases and J 5 bases, leaving 18 bases between the germline ends. Germline lookup yields CDR1 SGHRS and CDR2 YFSETQ.